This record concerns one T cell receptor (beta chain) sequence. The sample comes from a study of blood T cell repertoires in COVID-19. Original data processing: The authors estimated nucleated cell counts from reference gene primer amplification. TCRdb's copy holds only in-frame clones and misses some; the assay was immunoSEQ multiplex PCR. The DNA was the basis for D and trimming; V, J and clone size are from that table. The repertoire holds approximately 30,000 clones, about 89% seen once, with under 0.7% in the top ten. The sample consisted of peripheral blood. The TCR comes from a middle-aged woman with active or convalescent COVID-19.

The DNA of the CDR3 is TGTGCCAGCACCCCGTCAGGGGACCGCACTGAAGCTTTCTTT. Protein sequence: CASTPSGDRTEAFF. J is TRBJ1-1 and V is TRBV6-1; weak D call: TRBD1 (6 bases). This CDR3 region has 14 residues. Between the trimmed V and J ends, which lost 7 bases and 4 bases, there was a span of 16 bases. Germline CDR1 MNHNS, CDR2 SASEGT.